This T cell receptor beta chain was profiled in a study of spatial heterogeneity in lung cancer. Time point defined: sample taken at primary tumor resection. Unsorted whole RNA samples from tumor, nontumor lung or frozen PBMC were sequenced. TCRdb recomputed calls from the 5' RACE reads with MiXCR, one row per CDR3 protein. Of 6,000 to 8,500 distinct CDR3 sequences listed, roughly 5% were seen once; the top ten hold around 8.6%. This clonotype is classed as medium-sized. Trimming removed 2 bases from V and 3 bases from J, with 8 bases in between. There are 12 residues in the CDR3. Germline CDR1 DFQATT, CDR2 SNEGSKA (reference sequence).

This TCR derives from a female donor with early-stage non-small cell lung cancer. This chain connects TRBV20-1 to TRBJ2-7; D call uncertain. The sequencing used normal lung tissue next to the tumor, collected at surgery. The CDR3 reads CSARPFNYEQYF. CDR3 nucleotides: TGCAGTGCTAGACCCTTTAACTACGAGCAGTACTTC.